The T cell receptor (beta chain) under discussion was sequenced for a study of blood T cell repertoires in COVID-19. At the level of the study: Researchers got acute and convalescent COVID-19 samples from the United States, Italy and Spain.

The study drew participants aged about 18 to 90 years from under 30 US areas. Each recovered donor of Cohort 3 presented with two negative PCRs, clearance, or symptom resolution. This CDR3 is built from 16 residues. V shed 3 bases and J 6 bases; nucleotides not matched to a gene: 9. The V gene's germline CDR1 is ENHRY and CDR2 SYGVKD. Original processing methods: Using reference gene primer amplification, nucleated cell counts were estimated. Only in-frame clones appear in the TCRdb table, and some are missing; sequencing was by immunoSEQ multiplex PCR. D and trimming were read from the DNA, whereas the V and J calls and clone size are those reported in that table. The sample records approximately 450,000 clones, 75% to 90% being singletons.

The chain is built from TRBV10-3 and TRBJ2-3; 10 nucleotides agree with TRBD2. The sequenced material came from PBMCs or T cells enriched from blood (not recorded which). The source of this sequence is a man aged 25 to 45 who had recovered from COVID-19. CDR3 DNA sequence: TGTGCCATCAGTGATCGGAAACTAGCGGGGACCGATACGCAGTATTTT. Its translation is CAISDRKLAGTDTQYF.